This TCR beta chain was observed in a study of beta chain features in type 1 diabetes. Study-wide results and limits: PCR may have favored shorter templates equally in patients and controls. Fewer junction insertions and more nucleotide deletions appeared in type 1 diabetes patients.

One heparinised draw, averaging roughly 0.12 L, was taken per donor. The authors reverse transcribed all of the isolated RNA, so sequencing captured expressed TCRB transcripts. Profiling relied on immunoSEQ multiplex PCR, and the TCRdb table lists in-frame clones only, not all of them. The repertoire includes around 150,000 clones, about 8.1% of them detected once, and 0.65% sits in the top ten. The table lists this clone with a few counts. Its target is unknown. Per the germline V gene, CDR1 is MDHEN and CDR2 is SYDVKM. With V trimmed by 6 bases and J by 11 bases, 13 bases remained unmatched. CDR3 length: 14 amino acids.

Input material: central memory CD4+ T cells from blood. This TCR derives from a man aged 18 to 30 in good health. This chain joins TRBV28 and TRBJ1-1; 9 nucleotides agree with TRBD1. CDR3 in amino acids: CASSLGQGTFRAFF. Written as DNA, the CDR3 is TGTGCCAGCAGCCTGGGACAGGGAACCTTTAGGGCTTTCTTT.